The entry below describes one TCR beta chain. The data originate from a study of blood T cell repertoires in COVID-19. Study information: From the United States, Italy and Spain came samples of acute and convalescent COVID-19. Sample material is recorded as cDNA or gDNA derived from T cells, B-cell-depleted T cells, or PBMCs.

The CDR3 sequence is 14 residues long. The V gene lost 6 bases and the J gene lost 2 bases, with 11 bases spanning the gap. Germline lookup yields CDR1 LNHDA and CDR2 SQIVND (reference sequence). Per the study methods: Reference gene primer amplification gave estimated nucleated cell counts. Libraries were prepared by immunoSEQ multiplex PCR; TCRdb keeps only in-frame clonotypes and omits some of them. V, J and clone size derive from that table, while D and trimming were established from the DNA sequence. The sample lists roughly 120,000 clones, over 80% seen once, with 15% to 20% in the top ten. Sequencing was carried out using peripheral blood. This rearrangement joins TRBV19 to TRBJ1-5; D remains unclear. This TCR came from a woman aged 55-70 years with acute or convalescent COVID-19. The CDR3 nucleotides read TGTGCCAGTAGCCGATCATCGGGCAATCAGCCCCAGCATTTT. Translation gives CASSRSSGNQPQHF.